This T cell receptor (beta chain) was captured by sequencing in a study of blood T cell repertoires in COVID-19. Study information: The United States, Italy and Spain supplied acute and convalescent COVID-19 samples. PBMCs, B-cell-depleted T cells, or T cells provided the cDNA or gDNA that made up the material.

V shed 7 bases and J 3 bases; nucleotides not matched to a gene: 6. CDR3 length equals 14 residues. CDR1 and CDR2 (germline): MDHEN, SYDVKM. In the original analysis: Scientists estimated how many nucleated cells there were by amplifying reference gene primers. TCRdb keeps only in-frame clones here, not all; method: immunoSEQ multiplex PCR. Clonal size and the V and J genes are those of that table, whereas D and trimming came from the DNA. Of about 110,000 clones in the sample, about two thirds were seen once. This clone has a handful of counts. The chain recombines TRBV28 with TRBJ2-1, with TRBD1 matching 7 bases. Sequenced: peripheral blood. The sequence was collected from a woman aged 35 to 49 with acute or convalescent COVID-19. The CDR3 DNA follows: TGTGCCAGCACCTCGACAGGGTACTACAATGAGCAGTTCTTC. Amino acids: CASTSTGYYNEQFF.